This T cell receptor beta chain was found in a study of cytomegalovirus exposure and HLA in healthy donors. In the study overall: Unique TCR beta sequences numbering 95 million to 130 million came from 150 million to 200 million T cells in an earlier analysis. Findings and caveats of the study: Presence/absence analyses assumed roughly uniform sequencing depth across donors. Per a prior analysis, the majority of TCR beta V segments were productive roughly 87% or roughly 30% of the time. One later analysis reportedly identified an Asian-associated ancestry cluster that showed fewer N-insertions than the approximately 700-donor mean.

The PCR was carried out with 60 Vbeta primers and 13 Jbeta primers. TCRdb's copy holds only in-frame clones and misses some; the assay was immunoSEQ multiplex PCR. The sample includes 120,000 to 150,000 clones, roughly 72% of them seen just once. Note on this clone: The antigen is undetermined.

The CDR3 is 14 amino acids. The germline CDR1 and CDR2 sequences are SEHNR and FQNEAQ (reference sequence). V gave up 7 bases and J gave up 7 bases; unmatched junction bases: 11. The TCR originated in a man between 40 and 49 years old in good health and CMV-seronegative. The gene calls are TRBV7-9 and TRBJ1-1; 8 bases are shared with TRBD1. Sequences were obtained from PBMCs. This CDR3 reads CASIGGQVGNEAFF. CDR3 DNA: TGTGCCAGCATCGGGGGACAGGTGGGGAATGAAGCTTTCTTT.